The following is a T cell receptor (beta chain) sequence with its context. Its antigen is currently unknown. This record comes from a study of T cell responses to AZD1222 COVID-19 vaccine. This CDR3 comprises 14 residues. CDR1 is SGHRS and CDR2 is YFSETQ in the germline V gene. Between the trimmed V and J ends, which lost 0 bases and 6 bases, there was a span of 12 bases. Notes on the study in general: The span of vaccine-associated CD4 TCRs extended across spike, with dominance at 160-218 and 743-854. Only a handful of people who got AZD1222 tested seropositive at baseline. Recipients of two AZD1222 doses showed rising Spike-specific TCR breadth and depth. Donors, mostly white British, included more females; clonal diversity was possibly underestimated.

Libraries were prepared by immunoSEQ multiplex PCR; TCRdb keeps only in-frame clonotypes and omits some of them. The sample lists about 54,000 clones, around 92% seen once, with more than 14% in the top ten. This receptor was taken from an adult who received the AZD1222 COVID-19 vaccine. The sample was peripheral blood, taken 28 days after the second AZD1222 dose. The V and J genes are TRBV5-1 and TRBJ1-2, with TRBD1 as a possible D gene (6 bases). Here the CDR3 DNA reads TGCGCCAGCAGCTTGGACCGGGGGGCGAATGGCTACACCTTC. Translating it yields CASSLDRGANGYTF.